This T cell receptor (beta chain) is from a study of technical replicates of blood from several donors. The CDR3 has 14 amino acids. Per the germline V gene, CDR1 is SGHRS and CDR2 is YFSETQ. V lost 0 bases to trimming and J lost 3 bases; unmatched junction nucleotides: 3. Measured with immunoSEQ multiplex PCR; TCRdb has only the in-frame clones, and not every one. This sample carries tens of thousands of clones, around 95% of them seen once, and the ten largest clones take roughly 0.24%. This rearrangement joins TRBV5-1 to TRBJ2-7; 7 bases line up with TRBD2. Material: T cells isolated from PBMCs. This TCR came from a human donor in good health. As DNA, the CDR3 is TGCGCCAGCAGCTTGGGACTAGCTAACTACGAGCAGTACTTC. Amino acid sequence: CASSLGLANYEQYF.